The next 25 T cell receptor beta chains were all read from a single sample in a study of tumor and adjacent non-tumor tissue in lung cancer. This sample's RNA came from whole unsorted tissue. The library came from three nested PCR rounds adapted from ARM-PCR protocols. MiXCR, run by TCRdb on the multiplex PCR reads, gives a single entry per CDR3 protein. The sample contains over 110,000 distinct CDR3 sequences, approximately 66% of which appear only once. Sequencing was carried out using lung tumor tissue. Receptors originate from a man between 60 and 70 years old with small cell lung cancer.

In its sample, this clonotype was seen a few times. A much larger clone lies one base from this, so it may be a read error. This chain connects TRBV10-3 to TRBJ2-1; the D call may be TRBD1 or TRBD2 (5 bases each). Germline values: CDR1 ENHRY, CDR2 SYGVKD. Trimming stripped 2 bases from V and 10 bases from J, with 12 bases between. CDR3 length: 13 amino acids. The CDR3 sequence is CAISEGTLGEQFF. CDR3 DNA: TGTGCCATCAGTGAGGGGACCCTCGGGGAGCAGTTCTTC.

This clonotype was observed a handful of times. A much larger clone is a single base away; this may be a read error. The chain is built from TRBV5-6 and TRBJ1-2, with unresolved D. The length of the CDR3 is 13 residues. Germline V gives CDR1 SGHDT, CDR2 YYEEEE. Trimming removed 0 bases at V and 2 bases at J, with 5 bases between. This CDR3 reads CASSLGRNYGYTF. In DNA form, the CDR3 reads TGTGCCAGCAGCTTGGGGAGAAACTATGGCTACACCTTC.

This clonotype appeared many times. This chain connects TRBV6-5 to TRBJ2-3, with D maybe TRBD2 (6 bases). The V end was cut by 3 bases, the J end by 0 bases, with 10 bases between. Germline V gene sequence: CDR1 MNHEY, CDR2 SVGAGI. The CDR3 consists of 15 residues. The CDR3 nucleotides are TGTGCCAGCAGTTATGGCGGGACGAGCACAGATACGCAGTATTTT. This codes for CASSYGGTSTDTQYF.

The chain recombines TRBV4-1 with TRBJ2-7; 13 positions match TRBD2. CDR1 MGHRA and CDR2 YSYEKL come from the germline V gene. The CDR3 is made up of 19 amino acids. CDR3 in DNA: TGCTCCTGCAGCCCAATGGGACTAGCGGGATTGAGGAGCTCCTACGAGCAGTACTTC. It codes for CSCSPMGLAGLRSSYEQYF.

The V gene is TRBV20-1, the J gene TRBJ2-5; D may be TRBD2 (7 bases). The CDR3 spans 15 residues. Trimming took 3 bases from V and 6 from J, leaving 20 bases between them. Looked up from germline, CDR1 is DFQATT and CDR2 is SNEGSKA (reference sequence). Written as DNA, the CDR3 is TGCAGTGCTAGGGCACTAGCGCGGGGGACAAAGACCCAGTACTTC. This gives the protein CSARALARGTKTQYF.

Comment on this clonotype: Mismatch with germline at one junction end may stem from a read error. The chain employs TRBV20-1 and TRBJ2-5; 10 nucleotides line up with TRBD2. The CDR3 extends over 14 amino acids. The germline gives CDR1 DFQATT, CDR2 SNEGSKA (reference sequence). The DNA of the CDR3 is TGCAGTGCTAGCAGCGGGAGGGCCGAGGTGACCCACTACTTC. This encodes CSASSGRAEVTHYF.

The chain employs TRBV5-1 and TRBJ2-7; D remains ambiguous. The length of the CDR3 is 13 residues. Germline CDR1 and CDR2: SGHRS and YFSETQ. V gave up 0 bases and J gave up 5 bases, with 9 bases separating them. CDR3 coding DNA: TGCGCCAGCAGCTTGGACCCGGGCAACGAGCAGTACGTC. This codes for CASSLDPGNEQYV.

In this sample, this clonotype turned up many times. The chain links TRBV11-1 to TRBJ1-2, with 7 nucleotides matching TRBD1. With 3 bases clipped from V and 7 bases from J, the junction kept 8 bases outside the gene matches. Per germline, CDR1 SGHAT and CDR2 FQDESV (reference sequence). The CDR3 covers 14 residues. CDR3 coding DNA: TGTGCCAGCAGCTTCACCGAAGGGGGCTCTGGCTACACCTTC. As protein: CASSFTEGGSGYTF.

This clonotype turned up a few times. The junction departs from germline at one end; a sequencing error may be responsible. The chain has TRBV5-1 and TRBJ2-3; 14 bases are a match to TRBD2. The CDR3 spans 17 residues. Germline V lookup: CDR1 SGHRS, CDR2 YFSETQ. CDR3 coding DNA: TGCGCCAGCAGCCCGGGACTAGCGGGGGCTAGCACAGATATGCAGTATTTT. Its protein product is CASSPGLAGASTDMQYF.

The gene calls are TRBV28 and TRBJ2-5, with 7 bases lining up with TRBD1. With V trimmed by 6 bases and J by 4 bases, 14 bases remained unmatched. Germline CDR1 is MDHEN and CDR2 is SYDVKM. The CDR3 is 16 amino acids. CDR3 DNA: TGTGCCAGCAGCCTAGGGGGCTTTCTATATAGAGAGACCCAGTACTTC. Protein product: CASSLGGFLYRETQYF.

To note about this clonotype: A much larger clone sits a single nucleotide away, making a read error possible. The chain is built from TRBV12-3 or TRBV12-4 and TRBJ2-3, with D possibly TRBD1 on 5 matching bases. The CDR3 is made up of 14 amino acids. The CDR3 DNA reads TGTGCCAGCAGTTACCAGGGTCCGGCAGATATGCAGTATTTT. Translated, it gives CASSYQGPADMQYF.

The chain is built from TRBV5-4 and TRBJ2-5, with a possible D match to TRBD2 (5 bases). The CDR3 consists of 14 residues. Trimming took 2 bases from V and 5 from J, leaving 13 bases between them. The germline V gene has CDR1 SGHNT and CDR2 YYREEE (reference sequence). Here the CDR3 DNA reads TGTGCCAGCAGCTTCGGGGAAAGGAGCGAGACCCAGTACTTC. Its protein is CASSFGERSETQYF.

The chain uses TRBV5-6 and TRBJ2-3, with unresolved D. The ends were cut back, 1 base at V and 2 bases at J, with 11 bases in the middle. This CDR3 region has 15 residues. Germline lookup yields CDR1 SGHDT and CDR2 YYEEEE. The CDR3 protein is CASSLRGVPTDTQYF. The CDR3 coding sequence is TGTGCCAGCAGCTTGAGAGGAGTTCCCACAGATACGCAGTATTTT.

This clonotype was observed a handful of times. This chain joins TRBV11-1 and TRBJ2-3; D is possibly TRBD2 (6 bases). Germline CDR1 reads SGHAT; CDR2 reads FQDESV (reference sequence). V was pared by 5 bases and J by 3 bases, with 15 bases between. The CDR3 extends over 15 amino acids. CDR3 sequence (DNA): TGTGCCAGCAGCCTGGGGGGAGCGGTTACAGATACGCAGTATTTT. It specifies CASSLGGAVTDTQYF.

Of note for this clonotype: One junction end does not reproduce the germline sequence, and a read error may be involved. The gene calls are TRBV12-3 or TRBV12-4 and TRBJ1-1; D call uncertain. This CDR3 region has 13 residues. The CDR3 spells CASSLTSYTEVFF. In nucleotides, the CDR3 is TGTGCCAGCAGTTTAACATCTTACACCGAAGTTTTCTTT.

As for this clonotype: A read error is likely, as this CDR3 ends without the conserved phenylalanine or tryptophan. The rearrangement links TRBV12-3 or TRBV12-4 to TRBJ2-1; 11 nucleotides agree with TRBD1. The CDR3 has 15 residues. Trimming at V came to 8 bases and at J to 7 bases, leaving 10 bases not matched to a gene. The CDR3 DNA sequence: TGTGCCAGCTCCCCTGGGGACAGGGGGGTGAATGAGCAGTTCTCC. This gives the protein CASSPGDRGVNEQFS.

A note on this clonotype: The junction shows a germline mismatch at one end, possibly a read error. The V and J genes are TRBV11-2 and TRBJ2-1, with D possibly TRBD2 on 6 matching bases. This CDR3 has 16 amino acids. Germline CDR1 and CDR2: SGHAT and FQNNGV. In nucleotides, the CDR3 is TGTGCCACCAGCTTAGCGGCGGAGATCTCCTACAATGAGCAGTTCTTC. This encodes CATSLAAEISYNEQFF.

This clonotype was observed at least ten times. The rearrangement joins TRBV5-4 to TRBJ2-5, with no clear D. CDR3 length: 15 amino acids. Germline V lookup: CDR1 SGHNT, CDR2 YYREEE (reference sequence). V was clipped by 2 bases and J by 4 bases, with 15 bases between them. CDR3 in DNA: TGTGCCAGCAGCTTTTCCTCCCTCCTAACAGAGACCCAGTACTTC. It codes for CASSFSSLLTETQYF.

This clonotype was detected a few times. In DNA form, the CDR3 reads TGTGCCATCAGTGAGGGGGCAGCTTTTTCTGGAAACACCATATATTTT. The encoded protein is CAISEGAAFSGNTIYF. V usage is TRBV10-3 and J usage is TRBJ1-3, with D perhaps matching TRBD1 (5 bases). The CDR3 has 16 residues. The V and J ends lost 2 bases and 1 base respectively, with 12 bases between them. CDR1 is ENHRY and CDR2 is SYGVKD in the germline V gene.

This clonotype was detected ten times or more. V gene TRBV20-1 combines with J gene TRBJ2-3; 12 bases fit TRBD2. The CDR3 totals 13 residues. Germline V lookup: CDR1 DFQATT, CDR2 SNEGSKA (reference sequence). V shed 6 bases, J shed 5 bases, and the junction held 3 bases outside the gene matches. CDR3 in amino acids: CSAPTSGRDTQYF. The CDR3 DNA sequence: TGCAGTGCCCCGACTAGCGGGAGAGATACGCAGTATTTT.

Remarks on this clonotype: Germline and junction disagree at one end, which may indicate a read error. The chain joins TRBV6-5 to TRBJ1-4; 7 nucleotides agree with TRBD1. The CDR3 runs 16 residues. Germline values: CDR1 MNHEY, CDR2 SVGAGI. The chain's CDR3 is CASSYSQGGTNEKLYF. The DNA of the CDR3 is TGTGCCAGCAGTTATAGCCAGGGGGGAACTAATGAAAAACTGTATTTT.

The V and J genes are TRBV11-3 and TRBJ2-5; D is uncertain. Deletions cut 6 bases from V and 7 bases from J, with 21 bases between. The CDR3 consists of 15 residues. Germline V gives CDR1 SGHNT, CDR2 YENEEA. The CDR3 spells CASSFASNRFGTQYF. CDR3 nucleotide sequence: TGTGCCAGCAGTTTCGCGAGCAATCGGTTCGGGACCCAGTACTTC. Combining the CDR3 with reference TRBV11-3 and TRBJ2-5 gives the whole variable domain EAGVVQSPRYKIIEKKQPVAFWCNPISGHNTLYWYLQNLGQGPELLIRYENEEAVDDSQLPKDRFSAERLKGVDSTLKIQPAELGDSAVYLCASSFASNRFGTQYFGPGTRLLVL.

A word on this clonotype: One end of the junction does not line up with germline, which may come from a read error. The V call is TRBV12-5, the J call TRBJ1-3; perhaps TRBD1 as D (6 bases). Germline CDR1 is LGHNT and CDR2 is FRNRAP. The CDR3 consists of 15 residues. CDR3 nucleotide sequence: TGTACTAGTGGCCTTCACAGGGAGCCTGGAAACACCATATATTTT. This codes for CTSGLHREPGNTIYF.

A remark on this clonotype: A read error may account for a junction end that differs from germline. This chain uses TRBV20-1 with TRBJ2-5; 7 bases align to TRBD1. The CDR3 sequence is 15 residues long. The V gene's germline CDR1 is DFQATT and CDR2 SNEGSKA (reference sequence). In nucleotides, the CDR3 is TGCAGTGCACCGGACAGGACGACCTTTCAACAGACCCAGTGCTTC. It is translated as CSAPDRTTFQQTQCF.

The sample holds many counts of this clonotype. The gene calls are TRBV20-1 and TRBJ1-5, with a possible D match to TRBD1 (5 bases). The CDR3 contains 13 residues. The V gene's germline CDR1 is DFQATT and CDR2 SNEGSKA (reference sequence). V lost 6 bases and J lost 3, with 12 bases in between. This CDR3 is CSAGGRSNQPQHF. The CDR3, as DNA: TGCAGTGCGGGGGGAAGATCCAATCAGCCCCAGCATTTT.